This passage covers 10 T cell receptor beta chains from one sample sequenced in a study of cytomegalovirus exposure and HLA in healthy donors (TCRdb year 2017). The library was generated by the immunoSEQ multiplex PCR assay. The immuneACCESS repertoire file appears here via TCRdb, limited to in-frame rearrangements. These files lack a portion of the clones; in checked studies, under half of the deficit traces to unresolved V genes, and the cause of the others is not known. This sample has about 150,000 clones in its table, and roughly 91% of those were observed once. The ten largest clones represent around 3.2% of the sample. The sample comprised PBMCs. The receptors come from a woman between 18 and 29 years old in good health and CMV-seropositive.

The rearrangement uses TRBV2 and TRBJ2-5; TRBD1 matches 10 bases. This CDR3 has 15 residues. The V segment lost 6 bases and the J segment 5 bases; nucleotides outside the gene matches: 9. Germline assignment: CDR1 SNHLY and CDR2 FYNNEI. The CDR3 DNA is TGTGCCAGCAGAGCTAGGACAGGGGGTCGTGAGACCCAGTACTTC. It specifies CASRARTGGRETQYF. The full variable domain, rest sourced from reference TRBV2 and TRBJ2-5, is EPEVTQTPSHQVTQMGQEVILRCVPISNHLYFYWYRQILGQKVEFLVSFYNNEISEKSEIFDDQFSVERPDGSNFTLKIRSTKLEDSAMYFCASRARTGGRETQYFGPGTRLLVL.

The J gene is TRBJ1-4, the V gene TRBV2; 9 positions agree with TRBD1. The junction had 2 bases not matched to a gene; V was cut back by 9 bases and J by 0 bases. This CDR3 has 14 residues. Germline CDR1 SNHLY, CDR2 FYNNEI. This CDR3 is CARGQGPTNEKLFF. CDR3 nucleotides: TGTGCCAGGGGACAGGGCCCAACTAATGAAAAACTGTTTTTT. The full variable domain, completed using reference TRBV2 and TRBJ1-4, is EPEVTQTPSHQVTQMGQEVILRCVPISNHLYFYWYRQILGQKVEFLVSFYNNEISEKSEIFDDQFSVERPDGSNFTLKIRSTKLEDSAMYFCARGQGPTNEKLFFGSGTQLSVL.

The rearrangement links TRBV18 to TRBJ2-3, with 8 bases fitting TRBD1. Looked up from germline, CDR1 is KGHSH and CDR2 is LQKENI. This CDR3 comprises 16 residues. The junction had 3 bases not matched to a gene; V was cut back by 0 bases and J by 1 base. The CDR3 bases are TGTGCCAGCTCACCACCGGCGGGACAGGGCACAGATACGCAGTATTTT. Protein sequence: CASSPPAGQGTDTQYF. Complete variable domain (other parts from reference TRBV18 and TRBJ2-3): NAGVMQNPRHLVRRRGQEARLRCSPMKGHSHVYWYRQLPEEGLKFMVYLQKENIIDESGMPKERFSAEFPKEGPSILRIQQVVRGDSAAYFCASSPPAGQGTDTQYFGPGTRLTVL.

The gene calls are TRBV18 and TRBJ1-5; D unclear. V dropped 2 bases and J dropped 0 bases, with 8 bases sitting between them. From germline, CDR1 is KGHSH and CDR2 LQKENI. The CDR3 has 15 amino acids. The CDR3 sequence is CASSPGRNSNQPQHF. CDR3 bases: TGTGCCAGCTCACCAGGCAGGAATAGCAATCAGCCCCAGCATTTT.

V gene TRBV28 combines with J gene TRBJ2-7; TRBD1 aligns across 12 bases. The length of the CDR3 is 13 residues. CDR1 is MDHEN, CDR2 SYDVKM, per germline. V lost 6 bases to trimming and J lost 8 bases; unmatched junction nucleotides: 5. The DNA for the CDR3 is TGTGCCAGCAGCTTGGGACAGGGGGCGAAGCAGTACTTC. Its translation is CASSLGQGAKQYF.

CDR3 sequence (DNA): TGTGCCAGCAGCCGGGGACAGGGTAGGTCCTACGAGCAGTACTTC. Protein: CASSRGQGRSYEQYF. This chain uses TRBV7-8 with TRBJ2-7; TRBD1 agrees at 9 bases. The CDR3 is made up of 15 amino acids. Germline lookup yields CDR1 SGHVS and CDR2 FQNEAQ. The V gene end was trimmed by 5 bases and the J gene end by 1 base; junction bases not matched to a gene: 6.

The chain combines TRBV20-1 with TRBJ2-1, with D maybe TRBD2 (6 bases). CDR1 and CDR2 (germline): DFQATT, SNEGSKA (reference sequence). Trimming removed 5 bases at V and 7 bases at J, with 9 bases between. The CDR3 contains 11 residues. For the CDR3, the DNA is TGCAGTGCTGGCCGGGGGAATGAGCAGTTCTTC. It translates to CSAGRGNEQFF.

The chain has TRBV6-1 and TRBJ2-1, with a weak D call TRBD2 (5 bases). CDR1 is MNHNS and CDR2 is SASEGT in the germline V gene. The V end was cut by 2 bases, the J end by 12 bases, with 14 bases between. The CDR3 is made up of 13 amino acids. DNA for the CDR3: TGTGCCAGCAGTGAAATTAAGCAGGAGGTGCAGTTCTTC. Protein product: CASSEIKQEVQFF.

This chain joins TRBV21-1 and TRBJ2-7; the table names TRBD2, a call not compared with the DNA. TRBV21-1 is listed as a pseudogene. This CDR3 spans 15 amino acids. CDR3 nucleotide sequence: TGTGCCAGTCCCTATCTTAGCCTGTGCTCCTACGAGCAGTACTTC. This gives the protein CASPYLSLCSYEQYF.

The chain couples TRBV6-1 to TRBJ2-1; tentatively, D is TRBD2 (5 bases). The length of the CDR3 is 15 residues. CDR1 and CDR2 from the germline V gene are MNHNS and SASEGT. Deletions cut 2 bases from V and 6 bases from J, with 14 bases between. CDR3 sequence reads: CASSERRWVINEQFF. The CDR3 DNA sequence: TGTGCCAGCAGTGAAAGGAGGTGGGTCATCAATGAGCAGTTCTTC.